The clone carrying this T cell receptor beta chain was recorded many times. The data are from a study of metastatic and nonmetastatic thyroid tumors. TCRdb re-called clones from the PCR reads using MiXCR. The sample yields approximately 65,000 clones, about 3.8% seen once. No patient had received any treatment before thyroid surgery. Germline-derived CDR1 and CDR2 are DFQATT and SNEGSKA (reference sequence). Deletions cut 0 bases from V and 3 bases from J, with 15 bases between. This CDR3 region has 16 residues. This receptor was identified in a female donor with papillary thyroid cancer or a benign thyroid nodule (not recorded which). Some clones in this sample may be carry-over from other donors' samples. J is TRBJ1-3 and V is TRBV20-1, with TRBD1 as a possible D gene (6 bases). Sequencing was performed on blood. The CDR3 DNA reads as TGCAGTGCTAGAGACCTGCGGGGGGCAGGTGGAAACACCATATATTTT. Its protein is CSARDLRGAGGNTIYF.